This is a list of T cell receptor beta chains from one sample in a study of cytomegalovirus exposure and HLA in healthy donors. Method: immunoSEQ multiplex PCR; TCRdb's copy keeps in-frame clones and lacks some. The sample shows approximately 110,000 clones, roughly 74% of them seen only once. The specimen was PBMCs. These receptor sequences come from a woman aged 45-59 years in good health and CMV-seropositive. Each CDR3 is given with its conserved first and last residue. Each record gives: clone size, J gene, V gene, D gene, CDR3 DNA, CDR3 protein. The D gene is left open where the match is weak. A clone size is listed for some rows: how often the clone was seen (once, few, many), or a class if it is expanded.

clone size: .
J gene: TRBJ2-1
V gene: TRBV2
D gene: TRBD2
CDR3 DNA: TGTGCCAGCAGCTTCAAGCGGGGGGGCTACAATGAGCAGTTCTTC
CDR3 protein: CASSFKRGGYNEQFF

clone size: .
J gene: TRBJ1-3
V gene: TRBV6-5
D gene: .
CDR3 DNA: TGTGCCAGCAGTTACGTAGGGAGCTCTGGAAACACCATATATTTT
CDR3 protein: CASSYVGSSGNTIYF

clone size: .
J gene: TRBJ1-2
V gene: TRBV6-5
D gene: TRBD1
CDR3 DNA: TGTGCCAGCCTGAAGGGACAGGGACCTAACTATGGCTACACCTTC
CDR3 protein: CASLKGQGPNYGYTF

clone size: .
J gene: TRBJ1-5
V gene: TRBV7-2
D gene: .
CDR3 DNA: TGTGCCAGCAGCGGACACCTCAATCAGCCCCAGCATTTT
CDR3 protein: CASSGHLNQPQHF

clone size: .
J gene: TRBJ1-2
V gene: TRBV29-1
D gene: .
CDR3 DNA: TGCAGCGTTGAAGGTCTCCAGTCCTATGGCTACACCTTC
CDR3 protein: CSVEGLQSYGYTF

clone size: .
J gene: TRBJ1-4
V gene: TRBV15
D gene: .
CDR3 DNA: TGTGCCACCAGCAGAGACGCTGTAGCTAATGAAAAACTGTTTTTT
CDR3 protein: CATSRDAVANEKLFF

clone size: .
J gene: TRBJ2-2
V gene: TRBV19
D gene: .
CDR3 DNA: .
CDR3 protein: CASTSGSSGGTGELFF

clone size: few
J gene: TRBJ1-5
V gene: TRBV7-8
D gene: .
CDR3 DNA: TGTGCCAGCAGCTTAGGGGACAAACATCAGCCCCAGCATTTT
CDR3 protein: CASSLGDKHQPQHF

clone size: .
J gene: TRBJ2-5
V gene: TRBV7-9
D gene: TRBD2
CDR3 DNA: TGTGCCAGCACTCCACGGAGGGCGGGGGGGCAGGAGACCCAGTACTTC
CDR3 protein: CASTPRRAGGQETQYF

clone size: .
J gene: TRBJ1-2
V gene: TRBV29-1
D gene: .
CDR3 DNA: TGCAGCGTTGAGGCCCAGGGCGAAAACTATGGCTACACCTTC
CDR3 protein: CSVEAQGENYGYTF

clone size: once
J gene: TRBJ2-1
V gene: TRBV10-1
D gene: TRBD2
CDR3 DNA: TGCGCCAGCGCACCCGCGGCGGGGGATGAGCAGTTCTTC
CDR3 protein: CASAPAAGDEQFF

clone size: few
J gene: TRBJ2-5
V gene: TRBV7-2
D gene: .
CDR3 DNA: TGTGCCAGCAGCGGCACGGGGGGCCACCGGGAGACCCAGTACTTC
CDR3 protein: CASSGTGGHRETQYF

clone size: .
J gene: TRBJ2-5
V gene: TRBV7-2
D gene: TRBD2
CDR3 DNA: TGTGCCAGCAGCTTGTTAGCGGGGCCAGAGACCCAGTACTTC
CDR3 protein: CASSLLAGPETQYF

clone size: once
J gene: TRBJ2-1
V gene: TRBV6-1
D gene: TRBD1
CDR3 DNA: TGTGCCAGCAGGCTCAGACAGGGGGCAAACAATGAGCAGTTCTTC
CDR3 protein: CASRLRQGANNEQFF

clone size: few
J gene: TRBJ1-1
V gene: TRBV27
D gene: .
CDR3 DNA: TGTGCCAGCAAAAGACAGGTGCGAACTGAAGCTTTCTTT
CDR3 protein: CASKRQVRTEAFF

clone size: .
J gene: TRBJ2-7
V gene: TRBV11-2
D gene: TRBD1
CDR3 DNA: TGTGCCAGCAGCACTATTTCCCGCCCCCGGACAGGGGGGTCCTACGAGCAGTACTTC
CDR3 protein: CASSTISRPRTGGSYEQYF

clone size: .
J gene: TRBJ2-7
V gene: TRBV23-1
D gene: TRBD1
CDR3 DNA: TGCGCCAGCAGTCAATCGTATCGGACAGGGGGCCTTACCTACGAGCAGTACTTC
CDR3 protein: CASSQSYRTGGLTYEQYF

clone size: .
J gene: TRBJ2-7
V gene: TRBV2
D gene: .
CDR3 DNA: TGTGCCAACCGACAGGCCTACGAGCAGTACTTC
CDR3 protein: CANRQAYEQYF

clone size: .
J gene: TRBJ1-5
V gene: TRBV19
D gene: .
CDR3 DNA: TGTGCCAGTAGCAGTACCTACACCCGGGACACCTCCAATCAGCCCCAGCATTTT
CDR3 protein: CASSSTYTRDTSNQPQHF

clone size: .
J gene: TRBJ1-1
V gene: TRBV5-1
D gene: .
CDR3 DNA: TGCGCCAGCAGCTCTATCATGAACACTGAAGCTTTCTTT
CDR3 protein: CASSSIMNTEAFF

clone size: .
J gene: TRBJ2-1
V gene: TRBV4-3
D gene: .
CDR3 DNA: TGCGCCAGCAGCCAAGATAATACTCGGGGAAACAATGAGCAGTTCTTC
CDR3 protein: CASSQDNTRGNNEQFF

clone size: .
J gene: TRBJ1-3
V gene: TRBV9
D gene: TRBD1
CDR3 DNA: TGTGCCAGCAGCCCCTCCGGGACAGGGGGCCTCTCTGGAAACACCATATATTTT
CDR3 protein: CASSPSGTGGLSGNTIYF

clone size: .
J gene: TRBJ2-1
V gene: TRBV6-5
D gene: TRBD2
CDR3 DNA: TGTGCCAGCAGTTCACCTAGCGGGGGGGCCCGTCGGCAGTTCTTC
CDR3 protein: CASSSPSGGARRQFF